The source of this T cell receptor beta chain is a study of identical twins. In this sample, this clonotype turned up many times. TCRdb processed the 5' RACE reads anew with MiXCR; each CDR3 protein has one entry. The table records a few hundred thousand distinct CDR3 sequences, under 12% of them present only once. V lost 7 bases to trimming and J lost 4 bases; unmatched junction nucleotides: 9. The germline CDR1 and CDR2 sequences are MNHNS and SASEGT. This CDR3 is 15 amino acids long. This TCR derives from a man aged 50 or older in good health. The chain uses TRBV6-1 and TRBJ2-1; 8 bases are a match to TRBD1. Sequencing was carried out using memory T cells sorted from blood. Here the CDR3 reads CASKSAGGIYNEQFF. For the CDR3, the DNA is TGTGCCAGCAAGAGCGCAGGGGGCATATACAATGAGCAGTTCTTC.